This TCR beta chain was sequenced for a study of cytomegalovirus exposure and HLA in healthy donors. PCR was performed using 60 Vbeta and 13 Jbeta primers. Assay: immunoSEQ multiplex PCR; the TCRdb copy retains only in-frame clones and omits some. This sample has 100,000 to 150,000 clones; 80% to 85% occur once, and the top ten carry less than 10%. The sample taken for sequencing was PBMCs. The TCR sequence derives from a woman aged 50 to 60 in good health and CMV-seropositive.

This chain's CDR3 is CASSDPRQGFSNNSPLHF. CDR3 bases: TGTGCCAGCAGTGACCCGAGGCAGGGGTTTTCTAATAATTCACCCCTCCACTTT. The gene calls are TRBV2 and TRBJ1-6; D might be TRBD1 (6 bases). Trimming removed 3 bases from V and 5 bases from J, with 20 bases in between. Germline V lookup: CDR1 SNHLY, CDR2 FYNNEI. This CDR3 has 18 amino acids.